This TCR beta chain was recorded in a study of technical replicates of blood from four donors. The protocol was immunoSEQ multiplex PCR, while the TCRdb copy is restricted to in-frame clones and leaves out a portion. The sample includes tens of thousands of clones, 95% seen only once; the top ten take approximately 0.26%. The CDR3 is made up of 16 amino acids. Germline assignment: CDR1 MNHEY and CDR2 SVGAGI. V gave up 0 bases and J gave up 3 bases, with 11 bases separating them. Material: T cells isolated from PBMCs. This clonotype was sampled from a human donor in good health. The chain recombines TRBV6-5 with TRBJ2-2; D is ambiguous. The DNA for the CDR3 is TGTGCCAGCAGTTACTCAACCGCGGCCTACACCGGGGAGCTGTTTTTT. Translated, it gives CASSYSTAAYTGELFF.